These 12 T cell receptor beta chains were sequenced from one sample in a study of blood T cell repertoires in COVID-19. Measured with immunoSEQ multiplex PCR; TCRdb has only the in-frame clones, and not every one. This table holds over 250,000 clones, about nine tenths found once. Specimen: peripheral blood. These receptors all stem from a man aged 35 to 55 who had recovered from COVID-19.

This chain uses TRBV7-9 with TRBJ2-7, with no clear D. The CDR3 consists of 15 residues. V gave up 4 bases and J gave up 0 bases, with 13 bases separating them. Germline-derived CDR1 and CDR2 are SEHNR and FQNEAQ (reference sequence). CDR3 amino acids: CASSSARVGSYEQYF. CDR3 sequence (DNA): TGTGCCAGCAGCTCCGCCCGGGTGGGCTCCTACGAGCAGTACTTC.

J is TRBJ2-7 and V is TRBV7-8, with 9 bases identical to TRBD1. The length of the CDR3 is 15 residues. The ends lost 5 bases at V and 5 bases at J; junction bases unmatched: 10. Germline V gene sequence: CDR1 SGHVS, CDR2 FQNEAQ. CDR3 nucleotide sequence: TGTGCCAGCAGCCACCCGGGACAGGGCCCGGACGAGCAGTACTTC. This translates into CASSHPGQGPDEQYF.

The chain combines TRBV6-2 or TRBV6-3 with TRBJ1-1; TRBD1 matches at 7 bases. CDR1 MNHEY and CDR2 SVGEGT come from the germline V gene. This CDR3 contains 18 residues. With V trimmed by 0 bases and J by 1 base, 11 bases remained unmatched. CDR3 loop: CASSYSPSFRDRNTEAFF. The CDR3 DNA follows: TGTGCCAGCAGTTACTCGCCCTCGTTCCGGGACAGGAACACTGAAGCTTTCTTT.

V and J are TRBV13 and TRBJ1-2; 7 bases match TRBD1. CDR3 length: 15 residues. After removal of 4 bases from V and 3 bases from J, the junction contained 8 bases not matched to a gene. Germline V gene data show CDR1 as PRHDT and CDR2 as FYEKMQ (reference sequence). The CDR3 sequence is CASSSQGGPDYGYTF. The CDR3 bases are TGTGCCAGCAGCTCCCAGGGGGGCCCAGACTATGGCTACACCTTC.

Comments on this clone: Sequence at one end of the junction differs from germline and may be a read error. J is TRBJ1-4 and V is TRBV5-8; D is perhaps TRBD1 (5 bases). CDR3 length: 9 amino acids. Germline assignment: CDR1 SGHTS and CDR2 YDEGEE. The DNA of the CDR3 is TGTGCCAGCAGCTTCGGGACTAAATTT. As protein: CASSFGTKF. Drawing the rest from reference TRBV5-8 and TRBJ1-4, the complete variable domain is EAGVTQSPTHLIKTRGQQATLRCSPISGHTSVYWYQQALGLGLQFLLWYDEGEERNRGNFPPRFSGRQFPNYSSELNVNALELEDSALYLCASSFGTKFGSGTQLSVL.

The chain carries TRBV12-5 and TRBJ1-1, with 8 bases lining up with TRBD1. Germline CDR1 and CDR2: LGHNT and FRNRAP. Trimming at V came to 1 base and at J to 1 base, leaving 5 bases not matched to a gene. The CDR3 length is 16 residues. In DNA, the CDR3 is TGTGCTAGTGGTTTGGCATCCGGGACAGGGAACACTGAAGCTTTCTTT. This sequence encodes CASGLASGTGNTEAFF.

The gene calls are TRBV6-4 and TRBJ1-1; 9 nucleotides agree with TRBD1. J lost 6 bases, V lost 6 bases, and 8 bases had no gene match. Per the germline V gene, CDR1 is MRHNA and CDR2 is SNTAGT. The CDR3 runs 14 residues. The CDR3 DNA follows: TGTGCCAGCAGAGCACAGGGGGCGGGCGCTGAAGCTTTCTTT. This codes for CASRAQGAGAEAFF.

The rearrangement joins TRBV27 to TRBJ1-2, with D hard to call. The length of the CDR3 is 14 residues. Germline V lookup: CDR1 MNHEY, CDR2 SMNVEV (reference sequence). Trimming left V 6 bases short and J 4 bases short, with 15 bases between. CDR3 nucleotides: TGTGCCAGCAGAGATACCGGAGGGAGCTATGGCTACACCTTC. It specifies CASRDTGGSYGYTF.

This CDR3 is CASSPLKGASYGYTF. The DNA for the CDR3 is TGTGCCAGCAGCCCCCTAAAGGGGGCAAGCTATGGCTACACCTTC. The chain joins TRBV7-9 to TRBJ1-2, with 7 bases identical to TRBD1. This CDR3 is built from 15 residues. Germline CDR1 and CDR2: SEHNR and FQNEAQ (reference sequence). Unmatched junction bases numbered 10, after V lost 5 bases and J lost 4 bases.

The genes are TRBV19 and TRBJ2-7, with D possibly TRBD2 on 7 matching bases. Per the germline V gene, CDR1 is LNHDA and CDR2 is SQIVND (reference sequence). V lost 3 bases and J lost 5, with 14 bases in between. This CDR3 spans 14 amino acids. The CDR3 spells CASSIRGAFNEQYF. The CDR3 DNA reads as TGTGCCAGTAGTATTCGGGGGGCCTTCAACGAGCAGTACTTC.

The V gene is TRBV2, the J gene TRBJ2-3; the match to TRBD2 covers 11 bases. V was pared by 8 bases and J by 6 bases, with 13 bases of the junction left unmatched. CDR1 is SNHLY, CDR2 FYNNEI, per germline. CDR3 length equals 16 residues. CDR3 DNA sequence: TGTGCCAGCCCCGGGAGGCTAGCGGGGGGAGGGGATACGCAGTATTTT. Amino acids: CASPGRLAGGGDTQYF.

The gene calls are TRBV13 and TRBJ2-2; 7 bases line up with TRBD1. V was clipped by 5 bases and J by 9 bases; unmatched bases: 6. CDR3 size: 13 residues. CDR1 PRHDT and CDR2 FYEKMQ come from the germline V gene (reference sequence). This CDR3 is CASSRQGRRELFF. Here the CDR3 DNA reads TGTGCCAGCAGCCGACAGGGTAGACGGGAGCTGTTTTTT.